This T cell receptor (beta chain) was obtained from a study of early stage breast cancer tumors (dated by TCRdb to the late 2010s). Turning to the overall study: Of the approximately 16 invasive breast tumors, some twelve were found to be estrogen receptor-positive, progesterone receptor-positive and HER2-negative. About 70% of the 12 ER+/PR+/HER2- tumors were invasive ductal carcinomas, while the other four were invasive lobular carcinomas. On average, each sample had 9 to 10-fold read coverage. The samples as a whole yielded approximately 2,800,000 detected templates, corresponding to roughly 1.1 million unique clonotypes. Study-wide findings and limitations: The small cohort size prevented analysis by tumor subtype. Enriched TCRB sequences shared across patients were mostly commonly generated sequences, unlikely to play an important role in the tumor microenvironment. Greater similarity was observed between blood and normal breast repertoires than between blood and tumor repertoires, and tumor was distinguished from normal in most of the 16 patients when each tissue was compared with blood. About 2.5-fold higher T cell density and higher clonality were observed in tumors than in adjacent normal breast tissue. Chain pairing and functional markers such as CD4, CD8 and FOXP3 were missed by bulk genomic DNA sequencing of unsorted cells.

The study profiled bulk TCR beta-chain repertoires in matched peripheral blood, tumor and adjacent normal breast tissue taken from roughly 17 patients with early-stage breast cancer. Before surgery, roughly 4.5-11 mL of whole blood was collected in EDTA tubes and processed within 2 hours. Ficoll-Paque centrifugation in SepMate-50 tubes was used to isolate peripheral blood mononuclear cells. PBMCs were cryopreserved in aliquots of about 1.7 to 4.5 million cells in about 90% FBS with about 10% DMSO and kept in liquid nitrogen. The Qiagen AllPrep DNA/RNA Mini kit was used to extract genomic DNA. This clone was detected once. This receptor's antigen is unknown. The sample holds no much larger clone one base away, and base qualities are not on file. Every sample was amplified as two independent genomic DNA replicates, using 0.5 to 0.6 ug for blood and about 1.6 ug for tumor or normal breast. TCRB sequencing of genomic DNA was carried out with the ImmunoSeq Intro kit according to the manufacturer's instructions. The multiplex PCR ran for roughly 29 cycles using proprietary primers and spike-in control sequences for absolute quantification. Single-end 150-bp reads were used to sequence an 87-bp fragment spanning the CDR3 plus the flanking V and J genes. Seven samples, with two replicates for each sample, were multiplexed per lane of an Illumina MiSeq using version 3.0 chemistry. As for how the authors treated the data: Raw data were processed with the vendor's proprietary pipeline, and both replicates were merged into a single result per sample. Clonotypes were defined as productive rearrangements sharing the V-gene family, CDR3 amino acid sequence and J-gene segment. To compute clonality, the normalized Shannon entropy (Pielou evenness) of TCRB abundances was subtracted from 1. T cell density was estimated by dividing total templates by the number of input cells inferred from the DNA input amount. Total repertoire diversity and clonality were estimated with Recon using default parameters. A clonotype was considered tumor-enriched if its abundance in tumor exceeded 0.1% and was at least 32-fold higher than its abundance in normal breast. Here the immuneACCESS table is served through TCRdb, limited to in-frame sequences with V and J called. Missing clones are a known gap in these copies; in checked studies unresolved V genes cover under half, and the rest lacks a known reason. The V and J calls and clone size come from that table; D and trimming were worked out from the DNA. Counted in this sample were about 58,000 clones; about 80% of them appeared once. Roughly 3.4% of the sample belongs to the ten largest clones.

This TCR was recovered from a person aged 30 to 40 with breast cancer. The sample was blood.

The CDR3 region has the sequence CASSETRLGVDTYEQYF. In nucleotides, the sequence is TGTGCCAGCAGTGAAACCCGATTAGGGGTTGACACCTACGAGCAGTACTTC. The rearrangement joined TRBV6-1 to TRBJ2-7, and possibly TRBD1, on 5 matching bases. Counted from cysteine to phenylalanine, this CDR3 has 17 amino acids. Only CDR3 DNA remains: 51 bases, in frame from the first base. The germline V gene provides CDR1 MNHNS and CDR2 SASEGT. V was cut back by 2 bases and J by 2 bases, leaving a gap of 19 bases between them.